One sample yielded the 21 T cell receptor beta chains listed below, sequenced in a study of OX40 agonist ivuxolimab in advanced cancers. Assay: immunoSEQ multiplex PCR; the TCRdb copy retains only in-frame clones and omits some. The repertoire holds about 81,000 clones, with about 86% as singletons. The sequences come from CD4+ or CD8+ T cells sorted from blood, collected in a trial of the OX40 agonist ivuxolimab. The receptors were sampled from an adult with an advanced solid tumor such as melanoma, head and neck, liver or kidney cancer.

The genes are TRBV28 and TRBJ2-7, with D uncertain. V lost 5 bases to trimming and J lost 2 bases, with 10 bases between them. This CDR3 has 13 residues. Per the germline V gene, CDR1 is MDHEN and CDR2 is SYDVKM. CDR3 sequence reads: CASSPTETYEQYF. Here the CDR3 DNA reads TGTGCCAGCAGTCCGACGGAAACCTACGAGCAGTACTTC.

This chain links TRBV7-2 with TRBJ2-5; D possibly matches TRBD1 or TRBD2 (5 bases each). Germline CDR1 is SGHTA and CDR2 is FQGNSA. V lost 5 bases and J 2 bases, leaving 15 bases between the germline ends. The length of the CDR3 is 15 residues. The chain's CDR3 is CASSAQGVEQETQYF. CDR3 coding DNA: TGTGCCAGCAGCGCGCAGGGAGTTGAACAAGAGACCCAGTACTTC. The variable domain in full, with the rest retrieved from reference TRBV7-2 and TRBJ2-5, is GAGVSQSPSNKVTEKGKDVELRCDPISGHTALYWYRQSLGQGLEFLIYFQGNSAPDKSGLPSDRFSAERTGGSVSTLTIQRTQQEDSAVYLCASSAQGVEQETQYFGPGTRLLVL.

The rearrangement uses TRBV5-1 and TRBJ2-1, with TRBD2 matching over 8 bases. V trimming: 0 bases; J trimming: 3 bases; junction bases outside the gene matches: 8. CDR1 and CDR2 from the germline V gene are SGHRS and YFSETQ. The CDR3 consists of 17 residues. CDR3 nucleotide sequence: TGCGCCAGCAGCTTGGGGGTAACTAGCGGCTACTACAATGAGCAGTTCTTC. Its translation is CASSLGVTSGYYNEQFF.

The V and J genes are TRBV6-5 and TRBJ1-2; no reliable D call. This CDR3 is 13 amino acids long. V was clipped by 6 bases and J by 6 bases, with 14 bases between them. The germline gives CDR1 MNHEY, CDR2 SVGAGI. CDR3 bases: TGTGCCAGCAGCCGAAGAGAGGCTGATGGCTACACCTTC. Protein product: CASSRREADGYTF.

This clone was seen once. The rearrangement joins TRBV15 to TRBJ2-7, with TRBD2 matching over 10 bases. V lost 6 bases and J lost 1; bases outside the gene matches: 6. The CDR3 contains 15 residues. The germline V gene encodes CDR1 LNHNV and CDR2 YYDKDF (reference sequence). CDR3 nucleotide sequence: TGTGCCACCAGTCTCGAGCGGGGGGGATCCTACGAGCAGTACGTC. Translation: CATSLERGGSYEQYV.

This clone was counted a few times. The chain has TRBV2 and TRBJ1-3; D gene unclear. CDR1 SNHLY and CDR2 FYNNEI come from the germline V gene. The CDR3 runs to 16 residues. The V end lost 4 bases, the J end lost 0 bases, and 13 bases lay between the germline ends. The CDR3 DNA follows: TGTGCCAGCAGTGTATTCTTAGGGAACTCTGGAAACACCATATATTTT. Translating it yields CASSVFLGNSGNTIYF.

This chain links TRBV9 with TRBJ2-3; 13 positions agree with TRBD2. Germline V lookup: CDR1 SGDLS, CDR2 YYNGEE. J was trimmed by 5 bases and V by 4 bases; bases with no gene match: 7. This CDR3 comprises 16 residues. The CDR3 DNA reads TGTGCCAGCAGCTTCGGACTAGCGGGAGTTAAAGATACGCAGTATTTT. It specifies CASSFGLAGVKDTQYF.

This chain links TRBV29-1 with TRBJ2-2; 9 positions agree with TRBD2. The CDR3 runs 16 residues. V gave up 2 bases and J gave up 9 bases; unmatched junction bases: 13. Germline-derived CDR1 and CDR2 are SQVTM and ANQGSEA. The CDR3 protein is CSVELAGGPRARELFF. The CDR3 bases are TGCAGCGTTGAACTGGCGGGAGGGCCGCGTGCCAGGGAGCTGTTTTTT.

This clone is a singleton in its sample. The V and J genes are TRBV7-9 and TRBJ1-3; no clear D gene. The ends were cut back, 7 bases at V and 2 bases at J, with 15 bases in the middle. The CDR3 extends over 15 amino acids. CDR1 is SEHNR, CDR2 FQNEAQ, per germline (reference sequence). CDR3: CASIRHGSTGNTIYF. The CDR3 DNA reads TGTGCCAGCATCAGACACGGCTCTACTGGAAACACCATATATTTT.

This chain uses TRBV28 with TRBJ2-7; 9 bases fit TRBD1. The trim removed 9 bases at V and 1 base at J, leaving 4 bases unmatched. CDR1 is MDHEN and CDR2 is SYDVKM in the germline V gene. The CDR3 is 13 amino acids. The CDR3 region has the DNA TGTGCCAGTACCGGGACAGGGTCCTACGAGCAGTACTTC. Translating gives CASTGTGSYEQYF.

The J gene is TRBJ2-3, the V gene TRBV6-5; D might be TRBD2 (6 bases). The CDR3 is 15 residues long. Trimming cost V 6 bases and J 4 bases, with 17 bases left between them. CDR1 is MNHEY, CDR2 SVGAGI, per germline. The CDR3 DNA sequence: TGTGCCAGCAGACCCCGGGTCACGGGGGCAGATACGCAGTATTTT. Translated, it gives CASRPRVTGADTQYF.

This clone was detected only once. The genes are TRBV10-2 and TRBJ2-7; tentative D call: TRBD1 (5 bases). CDR3 length: 13 residues. V lost 4 bases and J 5 bases, leaving 12 bases between the germline ends. Germline values: CDR1 WSHSY, CDR2 SAAADI. DNA of the CDR3: TGCGCCAGCAGTGTGTCAGGGCTGAACGAGCAGTACGTC. Protein product: CASSVSGLNEQYV.

The J gene is TRBJ2-7, the V gene TRBV7-9; the match to TRBD2 covers 16 bases. Germline loops: CDR1 SEHNR, CDR2 FQNEAQ (reference sequence). Germline trimming cut 4 bases from V and 1 base from J; bases unmatched to any gene: 10. This CDR3 has 19 amino acids. This CDR3 is CASSSPWGTSGRGSYEQYF. The CDR3 DNA follows: TGTGCCAGCAGCTCGCCCTGGGGGACTAGCGGGAGGGGATCCTACGAGCAGTACTTC.

The chain recombines TRBV14 with TRBJ2-7, with a weak D call TRBD2 (6 bases). The germline V and J ends were trimmed by 3 bases and 0 bases, with 12 bases remaining between them. Germline loops: CDR1 SGHDN, CDR2 FVKESK. The CDR3 covers 15 residues. The CDR3 region has the DNA TGTGCCAGCAGCCACAGCGGGTCGAGCTCCTACGAGCAGTACTTC. This encodes CASSHSGSSSYEQYF.

This clone appeared a few times. The J gene is TRBJ2-7, the V gene TRBV6-1; D not resolved. The CDR3 totals 13 residues. The V and J ends lost 3 bases and 2 bases respectively, with 8 bases between them. The germline V gene encodes CDR1 MNHNS and CDR2 SASEGT. CDR3 protein: CASSEGSTYEQYF. The CDR3 bases are TGTGCCAGCAGTGAGGGCAGCACCTACGAGCAGTACTTC.

The V and J genes are TRBV19 and TRBJ2-1; D is undetermined. Germline CDR1 reads LNHDA; CDR2 reads SQIVND (reference sequence). This CDR3 region has 14 residues. V dropped 8 bases and J dropped 0 bases, with 11 bases sitting between them. Here the CDR3 reads CASAERSSYNEQFF. Here the CDR3 DNA reads TGTGCCAGTGCGGAACGAAGCTCCTACAATGAGCAGTTCTTC.

The chain couples TRBV5-1 to TRBJ1-4, with a weak D call TRBD1 (6 bases). The CDR3 runs 15 residues. CDR1 is SGHRS and CDR2 is YFSETQ in the germline V gene. The V end was cut by 4 bases, the J end by 3 bases, with 13 bases between. Here the CDR3 DNA reads TGCGCCAGCAGCCGGGCAGGGGATCCTAATGAAAAACTGTTTTTT. It codes for CASSRAGDPNEKLFF.

The CDR3 DNA is TGTGCCAGCAGCACCCTCACGGGACGTAACACTGAAGCTTTCTTT. Amino acid sequence: CASSTLTGRNTEAFF. V and J are TRBV2 and TRBJ1-1; possible D gene TRBD1, 5 bases. Trimming cost V 6 bases and J 2 bases, with 16 bases left between them. Germline loops: CDR1 SNHLY, CDR2 FYNNEI. This CDR3 spans 15 amino acids.

The chain employs TRBV7-9 and TRBJ2-7; no reliable D call. Germline V gene lookup returns CDR1 SEHNR and CDR2 FQNEAQ (reference sequence). This CDR3 has 12 residues. Trimming pared 8 bases from V and 0 bases from J, leaving 8 bases between. The CDR3 reads CASGGSSYEQYF. The CDR3 nucleotides read TGTGCCAGCGGCGGCAGCTCCTACGAGCAGTACTTC.

This clone was picked up a small number of times. This chain joins TRBV10-2 and TRBJ2-7; a possible D gene is TRBD2 (5 bases). The CDR3 runs 13 residues. CDR1 WSHSY and CDR2 SAAADI come from the germline V gene. Between the trimmed V and J ends, which lost 4 bases and 3 bases, there was a span of 10 bases. The DNA of the CDR3 is TGCGCCAGCAGTGCTTCCGGGAACTACGAGCAGTACGTC. Protein sequence: CASSASGNYEQYV.

This clone appeared a single time. The chain uses TRBV28 and TRBJ2-1; maybe TRBD2 (6 bases). Trimming removed 4 bases from V and 2 bases from J, with 15 bases in between. Germline V gene data show CDR1 as MDHEN and CDR2 as SYDVKM. This CDR3 is 16 amino acids long. CDR3 nucleotides: TGTGCCAGCAGTTCCCGACTAGTGGGGCCCTACAATGAGCAGTTCTTC. This gives the protein CASSSRLVGPYNEQFF.